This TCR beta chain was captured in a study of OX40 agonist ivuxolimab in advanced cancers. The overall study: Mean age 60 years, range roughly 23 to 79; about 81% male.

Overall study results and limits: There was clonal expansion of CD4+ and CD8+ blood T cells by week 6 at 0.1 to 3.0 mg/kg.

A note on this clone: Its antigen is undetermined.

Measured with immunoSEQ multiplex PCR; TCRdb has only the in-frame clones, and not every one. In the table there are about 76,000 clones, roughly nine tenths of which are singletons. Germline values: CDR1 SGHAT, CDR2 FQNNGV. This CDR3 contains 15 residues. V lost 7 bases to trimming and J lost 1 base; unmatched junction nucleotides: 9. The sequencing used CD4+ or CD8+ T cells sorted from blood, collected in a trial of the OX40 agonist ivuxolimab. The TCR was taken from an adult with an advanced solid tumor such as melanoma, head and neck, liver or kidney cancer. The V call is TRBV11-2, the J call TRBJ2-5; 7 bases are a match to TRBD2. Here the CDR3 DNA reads TGTGCCAGCACCCAAGGGGCGGGAGCCCAAGAGACCCAGTACTTC. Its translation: CASTQGAGAQETQYF.